This T cell receptor beta chain was obtained from a study of CD4+ T cells in melanoma. TCRdb's copy holds only in-frame clones and misses some; the assay was immunoSEQ multiplex PCR. The sample consists of around 5,700 clones, less than 75% of them appearing once. Study findings and constraints: Diverse differentiation states were reported for melanoma neoantigen-specific CD4+ T cells. A reported correlation linked neoantigen-specific CD4+ T cells to CD8+, macrophage and B cell function.

This clone counts as medium-sized. Antigen: not known. This CDR3 has 16 residues. Germline CDR1 is SNHLY and CDR2 is FYNNEI. V was pared by 7 bases and J by 5 bases, with 18 bases between. V usage is TRBV2 and J usage is TRBJ1-6; possible D gene TRBD1, 6 bases. This sequence was found in a human donor with melanoma. Sequencing was performed on cells from a culture (not recorded whether cultured in vitro). The CDR3 loop reads CASTGKGGYDNSPLHF. CDR3 DNA: TGTGCCAGCACGGGAAAGGGGGGTTACGATAATTCACCCCTCCACTTT.